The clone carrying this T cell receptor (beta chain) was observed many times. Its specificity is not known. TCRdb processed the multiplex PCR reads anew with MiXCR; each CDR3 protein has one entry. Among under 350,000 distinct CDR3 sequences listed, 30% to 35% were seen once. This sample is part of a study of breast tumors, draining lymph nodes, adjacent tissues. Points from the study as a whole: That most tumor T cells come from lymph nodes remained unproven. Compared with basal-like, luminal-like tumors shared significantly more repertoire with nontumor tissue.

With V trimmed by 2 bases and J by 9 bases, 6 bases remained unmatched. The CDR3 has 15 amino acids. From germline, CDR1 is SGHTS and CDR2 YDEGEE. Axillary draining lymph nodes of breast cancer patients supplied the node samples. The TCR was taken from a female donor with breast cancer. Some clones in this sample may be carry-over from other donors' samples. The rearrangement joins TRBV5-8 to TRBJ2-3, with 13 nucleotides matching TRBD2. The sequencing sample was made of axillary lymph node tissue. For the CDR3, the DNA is TGTGCCAGCAGCTTTGCGACTAGCGGGAGGAGCACGCAGTATTTT. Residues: CASSFATSGRSTQYF.